The rows below give T cell receptor beta chains drawn from one sample of a study of blood T cell repertoires in COVID-19. Here immunoSEQ multiplex PCR was the method, and the copy in TCRdb shows in-frame clones only, minus some. The table includes about 480,000 clones, more than 70% detected once. Sequenced material: peripheral blood. The receptors stem from a woman aged 50 to 60 with COVID-19, enrolled during active disease. Each CDR3 is given with its conserved first and last residue. A D gene is named only where the DNA matches it firmly. Rows may omit the clone size; those that give it use once, few, many or a size class.

j_gene,v_gene,abundance,d_gene,CDR3aa,CDR3nt
TRBJ2-7,TRBV19,once,TRBD2,CASKGGGPYEQYF,TGTGCCAGTAAAGGCGGGGGACCCTACGAGCAGTACTTC
TRBJ2-2,TRBV30,-,-,CAWSQGHSGGELFF,TGTGCCTGGAGTCAGGGACATTCCGGCGGGGAGCTGTTTTTT
TRBJ2-7,TRBV2,once,-,CASSGRVLPSSYEQYF,TGTGCCAGCAGTGGGAGGGTCCTCCCGAGCTCCTACGAGCAGTACTTC
TRBJ2-3,TRBV5-1,-,-,CASSLAGGGGGDTQYF,TGCGCCAGCAGCTTGGCTGGTGGGGGGGGCGGGGATACGCAGTATTTT
TRBJ1-5,TRBV30,-,-,CAWGKAVGSQPQHF,TGTGCCTGGGGGAAGGCAGTTGGGAGCCAGCCCCAGCATTTT
TRBJ1-2,TRBV5-6,-,-,CASSPWGGDYGYTF,TGTGCCAGCAGCCCTTGGGGGGGTGACTATGGCTACACCTTC
TRBJ2-1,TRBV11-2,-,-,CASSLAGTTNEQFF,TGTGCCAGCAGCTTAGCCGGGACAACCAATGAGCAGTTCTTC
TRBJ2-5,TRBV9,-,TRBD2,CASSVAPLAGGEQETQYF,TGTGCCAGCAGCGTAGCACCCCTAGCGGGGGGGGAGCAAGAGACCCAGTACTTC
TRBJ2-3,TRBV11-1,-,-,CASSPKGLLTDTQYF,TGTGCCAGCAGCCCAAAGGGACTTCTCACAGATACGCAGTATTTT
TRBJ2-7,TRBV5-4,-,TRBD1,CASSPWDRSYEQYF,TGTGCCAGCAGCCCCTGGGACAGATCCTACGAGCAGTACTTC
TRBJ1-4,TRBV9,-,-,CASSVGGRAEKLFF,TGTGCCAGCAGCGTGGGCGGGAGGGCTGAAAAACTGTTTTTT
TRBJ2-7,TRBV6-2/TRBV6-3,-,TRBD1,CASSYESGGEYEQYF,TGTGCCAGCAGTTACGAGTCAGGGGGCGAGTACGAGCAGTACTTC
TRBJ2-7,TRBV12-5,-,-,CASGLGYGEQYF,TGTGCTAGTGGTTTGGGGTACGGCGAGCAGTACTTC
TRBJ1-5,TRBV23-1,-,TRBD1,CASSPIQGARSNQPQHF,TGCGCCAGCAGTCCTATACAGGGGGCTCGGAGCAATCAGCCCCAGCATTTT
TRBJ1-5,TRBV15,-,TRBD1,CATSRPVDREPQHF,TGTGCCACCAGCAGACCCGTAGACAGGGAGCCCCAGCATTTT
TRBJ1-4,TRBV5-1,-,TRBD1,CASSSTGGNNEKLFF,TGCGCCAGCAGCAGCACAGGGGGAAATAATGAAAAACTGTTTTTT
TRBJ2-7,TRBV2,once,-,CASSEYPGPYEQYF,TGTGCCAGCAGTGAATATCCAGGCCCCTACGAGCAGTACTTC
TRBJ1-1,TRBV30,-,-,CATAYRDMNTEAFF,TGTGCCACAGCTTACAGGGACATGAACACTGAAGCTTTCTTT
TRBJ2-7,TRBV5-1,-,-,CASGGATGNRDEQYF,TGCGCCAGCGGTGGGGCGACAGGTAACCGAGACGAGCAGTACTTC
TRBJ2-1,TRBV7-3,-,-,CASSSTLRGIWEQFF,TGTGCCAGCAGCTCCACCTTAAGGGGGATATGGGAGCAGTTCTTC
TRBJ1-5,TRBV19,-,TRBD1,CASNLAGTGPQPQHF,TGTGCCAGTAATTTGGCGGGGACAGGGCCCCAGCCCCAGCATTTT
TRBJ2-6,TRBV5-5,-,-,CASSQLSGANVLTF,TGTGCCAGCAGCCAACTATCTGGGGCCAACGTCCTGACTTTC
TRBJ2-7,TRBV7-2,once,-,CASSSSLRGAGEQYF,TGTGCCAGCAGCTCTTCTCTACGCGGGGCGGGCGAGCAGTACTTC
TRBJ2-3,TRBV27,few,-,CASFPPNRGDTQYF,TGTGCCAGCTTCCCTCCTAACCGGGGGGATACGCAGTATTTT
TRBJ2-1,TRBV3-1/TRBV3-2,-,TRBD2,CASSQGLAKFF,TGTGCCAGCAGCCAGGGACTAGCCAAGTTCTTC
TRBJ2-1,TRBV3-1/TRBV3-2,-,TRBD2,CASSQGLGYGNEQFF,TGTGCCAGCAGCCAGGGACTAGGATACGGCAATGAGCAGTTCTTC
TRBJ2-3,TRBV5-6,-,-,CASSLGLRPTDTQYF,TGTGCCAGCAGCTTGGGTCTGCGTCCCACAGATACGCAGTATTTT
TRBJ1-1,TRBV19,-,-,CASSMGRGVGTEAFF,TGTGCCAGTAGTATGGGCCGGGGAGTAGGGACTGAAGCTTTCTTT
TRBJ1-5,TRBV2,-,TRBD1,CASSSQGAGQPQHF,TGTGCCAGCAGTTCCCAGGGGGCAGGACAGCCCCAGCATTTT
TRBJ1-2,TRBV27,-,-,CASSLGAAANYGYTF,TGTGCCAGCAGTTTGGGAGCGGCAGCTAACTATGGCTACACCTTC
TRBJ2-3,TRBV5-4,-,TRBD1,CASSFGTALDTQYF,TGTGCCAGCAGCTTCGGGACAGCGCTGGATACGCAGTATTTT
TRBJ1-1,TRBV6-5,-,TRBD1,CASSSPGTGLSEAFF,TGTGCCAGCAGCAGCCCAGGGACAGGACTCTCTGAAGCTTTCTTT